A selection of T cell receptor beta chains follows, all from one sample in a study of brain metastases from non-small cell lung cancer. Profiling relied on immunoSEQ multiplex PCR, and the TCRdb table lists in-frame clones only, not all of them. The repertoire consists of 13,000 to 15,000 clones, with under 85% occurring once and the leading ten covering under 8.5%. The specimen sequenced was primary lung tumor tissue. Source of these receptors: a donor aged 40 or older with non-small cell lung cancer. CDR3s include the opening cysteine and the closing phenylalanine or tryptophan. D genes are given only for firm matches. Size is omitted from some rows. Given values are once, few, many or a class for expanded clones.

-	TRBV5-1	TRBJ2-4	TRBD1	CASSTGTANIQYF	TGCGCCAGCAGCACCGGGACAGCAAACATTCAGTACTTC
-	TRBV9	TRBJ2-2	TRBD1	CASSAYGTGGPQRELFF	TGTGCCAGCAGCGCGTATGGGACAGGGGGCCCTCAAAGGGAGCTGTTTTTT
-	TRBV5-4	TRBJ2-3	-	CASSLPERGPSTDTQYF	TGTGCCAGCAGCCTACCTGAACGGGGACCTAGCACAGATACGCAGTATTTT
-	TRBV7-3	TRBJ2-1	TRBD2	CASSNGGADEQFF	TGTGCCAGCAGCAACGGGGGGGCCGATGAGCAGTTCTTC
-	TRBV29-1	TRBJ2-7	TRBD1	CSVGGGQGTGEQYF	TGCAGCGTGGGGGGAGGACAGGGGACTGGGGAGCAGTACTTC
once	TRBV4-1	TRBJ1-2	-	CASSQILGHDRLSPNYGYTF	TGCGCCAGCAGCCAAATTTTGGGGCACGACAGGCTCTCTCCTAACTATGGCTACACCTTC
-	TRBV6-1	TRBJ2-6	TRBD2	CASSEGYGIGGLTNVLTF	TGTGCCAGCAGTGAAGGTTACGGGATCGGGGGGTTGACCAACGTCCTGACTTTC
-	TRBV14	TRBJ1-4	-	CASSQGTGPEKLFF	TGTGCCAGCAGCCAAGGCACGGGCCCTGAAAAACTGTTTTTT
-	TRBV6-2/TRBV6-3	TRBJ1-4	-	CASSSTSTNEKLFF	TGTGCCAGCAGTTCGACTTCAACTAATGAAAAACTGTTTTTT
-	TRBV24-1	TRBJ1-5	TRBD1	CATDRGPNQPQHF	TGTGCCACCGACAGGGGCCCCAATCAGCCCCAGCATTTT
once	TRBV7-9	TRBJ2-2	TRBD1	CASSEGTGSTGELFF	TGTGCCAGCAGCGAAGGGACAGGTAGCACCGGGGAGCTGTTTTTT
-	TRBV3-1/TRBV3-2	TRBJ2-1	-	CASSPPSISRSYNKQFF	TGTGCCAGCAGCCCTCCTTCAATCTCTCGCTCCTACAATAAGCAGTTCTTC
-	TRBV6-5	TRBJ1-1	-	CASSYSSRGGEAFF	TGTGCCAGCAGTTACTCCTCTAGGGGGGGGGAAGCTTTCTTT
-	TRBV5-6	TRBJ2-7	-	CASSLAGNEQYF	TGTGCCAGCAGCTTGGCGGGCAACGAGCAGTACTTC
-	TRBV11-1	TRBJ2-7	TRBD2	CASSGSGIAYEQYF	TGTGCCAGCAGCGGCAGCGGGATCGCCTACGAGCAGTACTTC
-	TRBV5-5	TRBJ1-4	-	CASSLQSVTNEKLFF	TGTGCCAGCAGCCTCCAGTCGGTGACTAATGAAAAACTGTTTTTT
-	TRBV10-2	TRBJ1-1	-	CASAVVLPGSAFF	TGCGCCAGCGCCGTGGTCTTACCTGGTTCAGCTTTCTTT
-	TRBV27	TRBJ2-5	-	CASSFAFSQETQYF	TGTGCCAGCAGTTTTGCTTTTAGCCAAGAGACCCAGTACTTC
-	TRBV5-1	TRBJ2-7	TRBD1	CASSLGDRLTYEQYF	TGCGCCAGCAGCTTGGGGGACAGATTGACCTACGAGCAGTACTTC
few	TRBV14	TRBJ2-5	-	CASSQMSGAWETQYF	TGTGCCAGCAGCCAAATGTCTGGGGCTTGGGAGACCCAGTACTTC
once	TRBV28	TRBJ2-7	TRBD1	CASRPPPTGARNEQYF	TGTGCCAGCAGACCACCTCCGACAGGGGCAAGAAACGAGCAGTACTTC
-	TRBV3-1/TRBV3-2	TRBJ1-6	-	CASSRLTAPLHF	TGTGCCAGCAGCCGTCTGACGGCGCCCCTCCACTTT
-	TRBV5-4	TRBJ2-1	TRBD2	CASSLGSRGNGHNEQFF	TGTGCCAGCAGCTTGGGCTCGCGGGGGAACGGGCACAATGAGCAGTTCTTC
-	TRBV7-2	TRBJ2-1	TRBD1	CASSLQGARYNEQFF	TGTGCCAGCAGCTTACAGGGGGCTAGATACAATGAGCAGTTCTTC
-	TRBV4-1	TRBJ1-1	-	CASSPLGVGDTEAFF	TGCGCCAGCAGCCCTTTAGGTGTGGGAGACACTGAAGCTTTCTTT
-	TRBV20-1	TRBJ1-1	-	CSAIMNTEAFF	TGCAGTGCTATAATGAACACTGAAGCTTTCTTT
-	TRBV5-6	TRBJ1-2	-	CASSSTRYGYTF	TGTGCCAGCAGCTCTACAAGGTATGGCTACACCTTC
-	TRBV7-7	TRBJ2-3	-	CASSPLGGMADTQYF	TGTGCCAGCAGCCCCCTCGGAGGGATGGCAGATACGCAGTATTTT
-	TRBV5-4	TRBJ2-3	-	CASSLELGTDTQYF	TGTGCCAGCAGCTTGGAACTGGGCACAGATACGCAGTATTTT
-	TRBV30	TRBJ1-6	TRBD1	CASRGRTYNSPLHF	TGTGCTAGTAGGGGGCGGACCTATAATTCACCCCTCCACTTT
-	TRBV6-6	TRBJ1-1	-	CASRDRGRNTEAFF	TGTGCCAGCAGGGATAGGGGTCGAAACACTGAAGCTTTCTTT
-	TRBV18	TRBJ2-2	-	CASSPDTGELFF	TGTGCCAGCTCACCTGACACCGGGGAGCTGTTTTTT
-	TRBV5-6	TRBJ2-7	-	CANSPNPGQTTYEQYF	TGTGCCAACAGCCCCAACCCGGGACAAACCACCTACGAGCAGTACTTC
-	TRBV9	TRBJ2-5	-	CASSPPALGTQYF	TGTGCCAGCAGCCCCCCCGCCTTGGGGACCCAGTACTTC
-	TRBV5-8	TRBJ1-5	-	CASNRPRGNQPQHF	TGTGCCAGCAACCGGCCCCGGGGCAATCAGCCCCAGCATTTT
-	TRBV9	TRBJ1-1	-	CASSVDTRGWGTEAFF	TGTGCCAGCAGCGTAGATACCAGGGGATGGGGCACTGAAGCTTTCTTT
-	TRBV15	TRBJ2-3	-	CATSRLEVATDTQYF	TGTGCCACCAGCCGTCTTGAGGTTGCCACAGATACGCAGTATTTT
-	TRBV18	TRBJ1-3	-	CASSRSGPYGNTIYF	TGTGCCAGCTCCCGCTCAGGGCCGTACGGAAACACCATATATTTT
-	TRBV6-1	TRBJ1-3	-	CASSERGTSARSGNTIYF	TGTGCCAGCAGTGAACGCGGCACCTCGGCACGCTCTGGAAACACCATATATTTT
-	TRBV7-9	TRBJ2-7	-	CASSLTGRGPYEQYF	TGTGCCAGCAGCTTAACGGGAAGGGGTCCCTACGAGCAGTACTTC
once	TRBV19	TRBJ2-7	-	CASSKRGPYEQYF	TGTGCCAGTAGTAAAAGGGGACCCTACGAGCAGTACTTC
-	TRBV18	TRBJ2-1	-	CASSPGGTINEQFF	TGTGCCAGCTCACCAGGAGGGACGATTAATGAGCAGTTCTTC
few	TRBV7-3	TRBJ1-1	-	CASSPLGAMNTEAFF	TGTGCCAGCAGCCCCCTCGGGGCAATGAACACTGAAGCTTTCTTT
-	TRBV15	TRBJ1-5	-	CATSRYPERDNQPQHF	TGTGCCACCAGCAGATACCCCGAGAGGGATAATCAGCCCCAGCATTTT
once	TRBV9	TRBJ2-3	TRBD2	CASSVLSGGATDTQYF	TGTGCCAGCAGCGTACTTAGCGGGGGGGCCACAGATACGCAGTATTTT
-	TRBV19	TRBJ1-4	-	CASSIPGTSGEKLFF	TGTGCCAGTAGTATCCCCGGGACAAGTGGGGAAAAACTGTTTTTT
-	TRBV10-3	TRBJ2-7	TRBD2	CAISSGLAGGSYEQYF	TGTGCCATCAGCTCGGGACTAGCGGGGGGCTCCTACGAGCAGTACTTC
hyperexpanded	TRBV6-4	TRBJ2-3	TRBD2	CASSPGLAGGGDTQYF	TGTGCCAGCAGCCCCGGGCTAGCGGGGGGCGGAGATACGCAGTATTTT
-	TRBV7-2	TRBJ1-1	-	CASSLDRDGEAFF	TGTGCCAGCAGCTTAGACAGGGATGGTGAAGCTTTCTTT
-	TRBV4-1	TRBJ1-2	-	CASSQVGMQGNYGYTF	TGCGCCAGCAGCCAAGTTGGGATGCAGGGTAACTATGGCTACACCTTC
-	TRBV2	TRBJ2-7	-	CASSEGPLGSYEQYF	TGTGCCAGCAGTGAAGGCCCCCTCGGCTCCTACGAGCAGTACTTC